These 16 T cell receptor beta chains share one sample of origin, sequenced in a study of blood T cells in healthy people across ages. The use of a sample-barcoded 5' primer and a J-beta primer mix characterized a second PCR of about 6 to 11 cycles. TCRdb ran MiXCR on the 5' RACE reads and lists one entry per CDR3 protein. The table has about 780,000 distinct CDR3 sequences, roughly 24% seen once; the top ten hold around 3%. This same sample was also taken into another study, of T cells of mothers and their children.

The sample taken for sequencing was blood. The receptors shown here come from a boy younger than 18 in good health.

This clonotype was counted only a few times. The J gene is TRBJ2-7, the V gene TRBV28; D is uncertain. Germline-derived CDR1 and CDR2 are MDHEN and SYDVKM. The V gene lost 3 bases and the J gene lost 0 bases, with 12 bases spanning the gap. There are 15 residues in the CDR3. The DNA of the CDR3 is TGTGCCAGCAGTTTCGGGCAGGCCTTCTCCTACGAGCAGTACTTC. Protein: CASSFGQAFSYEQYF.

The V call is TRBV18, the J call TRBJ2-2; a weak D match, TRBD1 (6 bases). This CDR3 is 14 amino acids long. Trimming shortened V by 2 bases and J by 5 bases, and 9 bases separated the two germline ends. The germline CDR1 and CDR2 sequences are KGHSH and LQKENI. CDR3 loop: CASSPGGRTGELFF. The DNA of the CDR3 is TGTGCCAGCTCACCAGGGGGCAGAACCGGGGAGCTGTTTTTT.

The chain employs TRBV5-6 and TRBJ2-7; 7 positions agree with TRBD2. The germline V gene has CDR1 SGHDT and CDR2 YYEEEE. The CDR3 extends over 15 amino acids. V trimming: 5 bases; J trimming: 4 bases; junction bases outside the gene matches: 12. The CDR3 spells CASSYPGLGGYEQYF. CDR3 nucleotides: TGTGCCAGCAGTTACCCCGGACTAGGTGGTTACGAGCAGTACTTC.

J is TRBJ1-4 and V is TRBV11-1, with D possibly matching TRBD1 (5 bases). The CDR3 sequence is 14 residues long. Germline CDR1 is SGHAT and CDR2 is FQDESV (reference sequence). Between the trimmed V and J ends, which lost 5 bases and 8 bases, there was a span of 15 bases. As DNA, the CDR3 is TGTGCCAGCAGCGCGTTGCGGGGCGAAGAAAAACTGTTTTTT. This sequence encodes CASSALRGEEKLFF.

The genes are TRBV6-6 and TRBJ1-1, with D uncertain. The CDR3 is 11 residues long. The germline V gene encodes CDR1 MNHNY and CDR2 SVGAGI (reference sequence). V was trimmed by 5 bases and J by 3 bases, leaving 4 bases between them. The CDR3 nucleotides are TGTGCCAGCAGTAAGGACACTGAAGCTTTCTTT. Amino acids: CASSKDTEAFF.

Only a few counts were recorded for this clonotype. J is TRBJ1-4 and V is TRBV5-1; 8 nucleotides match TRBD1. The germline V gene has CDR1 SGHRS and CDR2 YFSETQ. After removal of 1 base from V and 7 bases from J, the junction contained 12 bases not matched to a gene. The CDR3 has 17 amino acids. The CDR3 DNA is TGCGCCAGCAGCTTGAGAAGTACCGGGACAGGAAGTGAAAAACTGTTTTTT. It codes for CASSLRSTGTGSEKLFF.

A few counts support this clonotype. The gene calls are TRBV7-6 and TRBJ2-5; 10 bases line up with TRBD1. The DNA end favors TRBJ2-7, so the J call may be wrong. CDR1 and CDR2 from the germline V gene are SGHVS and FNYEAQ. This CDR3 is built from 15 residues. The CDR3 DNA sequence: TGTGCCAGCAGCTTACTAGGACAGGGGGGTCACGAGCAGTACTTC. Translated, it gives CASSLLGQGGHEQYF.

This clonotype appeared many times. In DNA form, the CDR3 reads TGTGCCAGCAGCTTGAGTCTGGACTCTACGGCTTTCTTT. Residues: CASSLSLDSTAFF. V gene TRBV7-3 combines with J gene TRBJ1-1; D is ambiguous. The V and J ends lost 3 bases and 11 bases respectively, with 16 bases between them. This CDR3 region has 13 residues. CDR1 and CDR2 from the germline V gene are SGHTA and FQGTGA.

The chain is built from TRBV7-3 and TRBJ2-2; 10 bases align to TRBD1. Germline lookup yields CDR1 SGHTA and CDR2 FQGTGA. This CDR3 contains 19 residues. Trimming removed 5 bases from V and 2 bases from J; junction bases left unmatched: 14. The DNA of the CDR3 is TGTGCCAGCAGCCCGCGCCAGGGGACAGGGGCTAAAAACACCGGGGAGCTGTTTTTT. Encoded protein: CASSPRQGTGAKNTGELFF.

The CDR3 here is CASTSSGFERNIQYF. In DNA form, the CDR3 reads TGTGCCAGCACCAGTTCAGGGTTCGAGAGAAACATTCAGTACTTC. This chain joins TRBV27 and TRBJ2-4; D may be TRBD1 (5 bases). The germline CDR1 and CDR2 sequences are MNHEY and SMNVEV (reference sequence). V gave up 7 bases and J gave up 6 bases, with 19 bases separating them. This CDR3 comprises 15 residues.

The chain employs TRBV5-1 and TRBJ2-3; perhaps TRBD1 as D (6 bases). Germline-derived CDR1 and CDR2 are SGHRS and YFSETQ. Deletions cut 2 bases from V and 0 bases from J, with 10 bases between. The CDR3 runs to 15 residues. CDR3 residues: CASSLQGISTDTQYF. In DNA, the CDR3 is TGCGCCAGCAGCTTACAGGGAATTAGCACAGATACGCAGTATTTT.

This clonotype was seen a few times. The J gene is TRBJ1-4, the V gene TRBV7-8; D may be TRBD1 (6 bases). This CDR3 region has 15 residues. Germline V gene lookup returns CDR1 SGHVS and CDR2 FQNEAQ. Trimming took 7 bases from V and 3 from J, leaving 15 bases between them. The CDR3 here is CASTRGGSANEKLFF. The CDR3 DNA reads as TGTGCCAGCACCCGAGGGGGGTCTGCTAATGAAAAACTGTTTTTT.

The chain uses TRBV6-1 and TRBJ2-1; D gene uncertain. V was clipped by 4 bases and J by 0 bases, with 16 bases between them. This CDR3 comprises 17 residues. CDR1 is MNHNS, CDR2 SASEGT, per germline. This chain's CDR3 is CASSGRVKLLSYNEQFF. The CDR3 coding sequence is TGTGCCAGCAGTGGGAGAGTAAAACTCCTCTCCTACAATGAGCAGTTCTTC.

The genes are TRBV6-2 or TRBV6-3 and TRBJ2-4; D is ambiguous. This CDR3 spans 14 amino acids. Trimming pared 11 bases from V and 0 bases from J, leaving 14 bases between. Germline lookup yields CDR1 MNHEY and CDR2 SVGEGT. CDR3 nucleotide sequence: TGTGCCTCAGGTCCGGCCTTAGCCAAAAACATTCAGTACTTC. Protein product: CASGPALAKNIQYF.

This chain joins TRBV2 and TRBJ2-1; 9 bases align to TRBD2. The CDR3 has 13 residues. CDR1 is SNHLY, CDR2 FYNNEI, per germline. J was trimmed by 15 bases and V by 4 bases; bases with no gene match: 10. The CDR3 here is CASSAREGAGGFF. The DNA of the CDR3 is TGTGCCAGCAGTGCGAGAGAAGGAGCGGGGGGGTTCTTC.

This clonotype appeared a single time. CDR3 loop: CASRTVLVADTQYF. The CDR3 DNA follows: TGCGCCAGTCGGACAGTCCTAGTGGCGGATACGCAGTATTTT. The chain carries TRBV5-1 and TRBJ2-3; D possibly corresponds to TRBD1 (6 bases). There are 14 residues in the CDR3. Trimming took off 8 bases at V and 6 bases at J, with 19 bases between the two ends. CDR1 is SGHRS, CDR2 YFSETQ, per germline.